Following are 21 T cell receptor beta chains from one sample sequenced in a study of blood T cell repertoires in COVID-19. Here immunoSEQ multiplex PCR was the method, and the copy in TCRdb shows in-frame clones only, minus some. The data contain about 140,000 clones, 84% of them singletons. Input material: PBMCs or T cells enriched from blood (not recorded which). These TCRs come from a woman between 45 and 65 years old with acute COVID-19.

J is TRBJ2-5 and V is TRBV19; no reliable D call. The CDR3 spans 13 residues. Germline V gene data show CDR1 as LNHDA and CDR2 as SQIVND (reference sequence). V was clipped by 4 bases and J by 5 bases, with 11 bases between them. The CDR3 DNA is TGTGCCAGTAGTACAGGTTTTCGGGAGACCCAGTACTTC. Protein product: CASSTGFRETQYF.

This clone was seen a few times. This sequence joins TRBV5-6 and TRBJ1-5, with 7 bases identical to TRBD1. The CDR3 extends over 15 amino acids. Germline lookup yields CDR1 SGHDT and CDR2 YYEEEE. V was clipped by 1 base and J by 2 bases; unmatched bases: 3. The chain's CDR3 is CASSLRDRRNQPQHF. CDR3 sequence (DNA): TGTGCCAGCAGCTTGAGGGACAGACGCAATCAGCCCCAGCATTTT.

The V gene is TRBV7-9, the J gene TRBJ2-7, with 9 bases aligning to TRBD2. Germline CDR1 and CDR2: SEHNR and FQNEAQ (reference sequence). V was pared by 1 base and J by 7 bases, with 14 bases of the junction left unmatched. This CDR3 has 17 residues. CDR3 protein: CASSLGYGGRGYGEQYF. CDR3 DNA: TGTGCCAGCAGCTTAGGTTACGGCGGGAGGGGATATGGGGAGCAGTACTTC.

The V gene is TRBV6-5, the J gene TRBJ2-1; 11 bases map to TRBD1. The CDR3 covers 15 residues. V lost 8 bases and J lost 4; bases outside the gene matches: 7. In germline, CDR1 is MNHEY, CDR2 SVGAGI. The CDR3 loop is CASVPGDRGYNEQFF. DNA of the CDR3: TGTGCCAGCGTCCCAGGGGACAGGGGGTACAATGAGCAGTTCTTC.

J is TRBJ2-5 and V is TRBV27; D uncertain. The CDR3 totals 12 residues. The germline gives CDR1 MNHEY, CDR2 SMNVEV (reference sequence). V was shortened by 5 bases and J by 7 bases, with 11 bases between the two germline ends. In nucleotides, the CDR3 is TGTGCCAGCAGTAACCGACTGGGGACCCAGTACTTC. It yields the protein CASSNRLGTQYF.

The chain recombines TRBV4-3 with TRBJ2-7; 7 bases are shared with TRBD1. V lost 2 bases and J lost 3; bases outside the gene matches: 4. Germline CDR1 and CDR2: LGHNA and YSLEER. This CDR3 is 14 amino acids long. The CDR3 loop is CASSQSSGGYEQYF. CDR3 nucleotides: TGCGCCAGCAGCCAATCCTCAGGGGGCTACGAGCAGTACTTC.

The rearrangement links TRBV9 to TRBJ2-7; tentatively, D is TRBD1 (6 bases). The CDR3 covers 15 residues. Germline values: CDR1 SGDLS, CDR2 YYNGEE. V was clipped by 0 bases and J by 0 bases, with 10 bases between them. In DNA, the CDR3 is TGTGCCAGCAGCGTAGAAACAGGGACCTCCTACGAGCAGTACTTC. Encoded protein: CASSVETGTSYEQYF.

A word on this clone: The sample has other DNA sequences that encode this CDR3 too. V usage is TRBV7-2 and J usage is TRBJ1-2, with 9 nucleotides matching TRBD1. Germline lookup yields CDR1 SGHTA and CDR2 FQGNSA. V shed 6 bases and J 5 bases; nucleotides not matched to a gene: 4. The CDR3 length is 13 residues. In DNA form, the CDR3 reads TGTGCCAGCAGTTTGGGACAGGGATATGGCTACACCTTC. Encoded protein: CASSLGQGYGYTF.

V gene TRBV7-2 combines with J gene TRBJ2-1; 8 bases map to TRBD1. V gave up 2 bases and J gave up 9 bases; unmatched junction bases: 3. The CDR3 has 13 amino acids. The V gene's germline CDR1 is SGHTA and CDR2 FQGNSA. This chain's CDR3 is CASSLPGGGEQFF. CDR3 DNA: TGTGCCAGCAGCTTACCAGGGGGCGGTGAGCAGTTCTTC.

This chain connects TRBV15 to TRBJ1-2; D is uncertain. V was pared by 9 bases and J by 0 bases, with 14 bases between. The length of the CDR3 is 14 residues. Germline CDR1 LNHNV, CDR2 YYDKDF (reference sequence). CDR3: CATSHERSNYGYTF. The CDR3 region has the DNA TGTGCCACTTCCCATGAGCGCTCTAACTATGGCTACACCTTC.

The J gene is TRBJ2-7, the V gene TRBV6-5; maybe TRBD1 (8 bases). From germline, CDR1 is MNHEY and CDR2 SVGAGI. Between the trimmed V and J ends, which lost 6 bases and 6 bases, there was a span of 18 bases. The CDR3 has 14 residues. In DNA form, the CDR3 reads TGTGCCAGCAGGATGGACAGGGACTACCGCGAGCAGTACTTC. This codes for CASRMDRDYREQYF.

The chain is built from TRBV4-2 and TRBJ2-1; D gene ambiguous. This CDR3 is built from 14 residues. From germline, CDR1 is LGHNA and CDR2 YNFKEQ. The ends were cut back, 1 base at V and 5 bases at J, with 9 bases in the middle. DNA of the CDR3: TGTGCCAGCAGCCAAGGAGTTTTCGACAATGAGCAGTTCTTC. This gives the protein CASSQGVFDNEQFF.

Turning to this clone: A read error may produce the germline difference seen at one junction end. The J gene is TRBJ2-1, the V gene TRBV9; TRBD2 agrees at 12 bases. The CDR3 is 16 amino acids. Germline-derived CDR1 and CDR2 are SGDLS and YYNGEE. The CDR3 coding sequence is TGTGCCAGCGGCGTAACGGGACTAGCGGGCTTAAATGAGCAGTTCTTC. Protein sequence: CASGVTGLAGLNEQFF.

The chain has TRBV4-1 and TRBJ1-4; tentatively, D is TRBD1 (6 bases). Germline V CDR1 and CDR2: MGHRA, YSYEKL. CDR3 size: 16 residues. With 0 bases removed from V and 8 bases from J, the gap between germline ends came to 16 bases. CDR3 in amino acids: CASSQDGGQGGEKLFF. The CDR3 DNA reads as TGCGCCAGCAGCCAAGACGGGGGGCAGGGAGGCGAAAAACTGTTTTTT.

V and J are TRBV19 and TRBJ2-5, with 8 bases identical to TRBD1. The CDR3 extends over 13 amino acids. After removal of 4 bases from V and 2 bases from J, the junction contained 0 bases not matched to a gene. Per the germline V gene, CDR1 is LNHDA and CDR2 is SQIVND (reference sequence). CDR3 bases: TGTGCCAGTAGTAGGGACAGGCAAGAGACCCAGTACTTC. This encodes CASSRDRQETQYF. The variable domain in full, completed from reference TRBV19 and TRBJ2-5, reads DGGITQSPKYLFRKEGQNVTLSCEQNLNHDAMYWYRQDPGQGLRLIYYSQIVNDFQKGDIAEGYSVSREKKESFPLTVTSAQKNPTAFYLCASSRDRQETQYFGPGTRLLVL.

Concerning this clone: The same CDR3 is also encoded by other DNA sequences in this sample. V is TRBV4-2 and J is TRBJ1-2, with D perhaps TRBD1 (6 bases). The CDR3 has 15 residues. CDR1 and CDR2 from the germline V gene are LGHNA and YNFKEQ. Trimming took 0 bases from V and 5 from J, leaving 13 bases between them. In DNA form, the CDR3 reads TGTGCCAGCAGCCAAGATGAGGGGGGAGGGTATGGCTACACCTTC. It translates to CASSQDEGGGYGYTF.

The chain couples TRBV12-5 to TRBJ2-7; 9 nucleotides align to TRBD1. With V trimmed by 6 bases and J by 3 bases, 6 bases remained unmatched. Per the germline V gene, CDR1 is LGHNT and CDR2 is FRNRAP. The CDR3 runs to 14 residues. CDR3 in amino acids: CASGPGQGNYEQYF. The CDR3 bases are TGTGCTAGTGGACCCGGACAGGGGAACTACGAGCAGTACTTC.

This sequence joins TRBV28 and TRBJ2-4, with a possible D match to TRBD2 (5 bases). Germline-derived CDR1 and CDR2 are MDHEN and SYDVKM. The V gene lost 2 bases and the J gene lost 2 bases, with 13 bases spanning the gap. The CDR3 spans 16 residues. CDR3 in DNA: TGTGCCAGCAGTTTAATAAGCGGAGCCTCCAAAAACATTCAGTACTTC. Protein product: CASSLISGASKNIQYF.

This clone was detected a few times. V gene TRBV25-1 combines with J gene TRBJ2-2, with a possible D match to TRBD2 (6 bases). Germline CDR1 MGHDK, CDR2 SYGVNS. Trimming left V 3 bases short and J 7 bases short, with 15 bases between. The CDR3 totals 15 residues. The CDR3 region is CASSDPRRVDGELFF. The CDR3 nucleotides are TGTGCCAGCAGTGACCCTAGGAGGGTAGACGGGGAGCTGTTTTTT.

The V call is TRBV27, the J call TRBJ1-2; D perhaps matches TRBD1 (5 bases). Germline lookup yields CDR1 MNHEY and CDR2 SMNVEV (reference sequence). CDR3 length equals 13 residues. Trimming took 4 bases from V and 6 from J, leaving 12 bases between them. CDR3 nucleotides: TGTGCCAGCAGTTCAAGGGGAACCCATGGCTACACCTTC. Protein: CASSSRGTHGYTF.

The CDR3 region is CASSRGTSGTGRFF. The CDR3 bases are TGTGCCAGCAGTCGGGGGACTAGCGGTACAGGTCGGTTCTTC. The V and J genes are TRBV6-2 or TRBV6-3 and TRBJ2-1; 11 positions match TRBD2. CDR1 is MNHEY and CDR2 is SVGEGT in the germline V gene. The CDR3 is made up of 14 amino acids. With 5 bases clipped from V and 15 bases from J, the junction kept 12 bases outside the gene matches.